This TCR beta chain derives from a study of PD-L1 blockade in urothelial cancer. On the study more broadly: Analyses used blood from 3 weeks (second dose) and 6 weeks after treatment start.

Germline CDR1 MGHRA, CDR2 YSYEKL. CDR3 length: 17 residues. Losses at the gene ends were 3 bases for V and 0 bases for J; bases not matched to a gene: 10. Time point: pretreatment peripheral blood. Clones were read by immunoSEQ multiplex PCR, and TCRdb kept only the in-frame ones, dropping some. The profile covers about 52,000 clones, with about 75% appearing a single time and 3.5% to 4.5% taken by the ten largest. V usage is TRBV4-1 and J usage is TRBJ1-1, with 7 bases identical to TRBD1. This clonotype was obtained from a man in his 70s with urothelial cancer. This material consisted of PBMCs, taken around atezolizumab (anti-PD-L1) treatment. CDR3 region: CASSQRLRGGMNTEAFF. In nucleotides, the CDR3 is TGCGCCAGCAGCCAGCGCCTGAGAGGGGGCATGAACACTGAAGCTTTCTTT.